The entry below describes one TCR beta chain. The sample belongs to a study of blood T cell repertoires in COVID-19. V gave up 5 bases and J gave up 11 bases; unmatched junction bases: 14. The germline gives CDR1 GTSNPN, CDR2 SVGIG (reference sequence). The CDR3 is 13 residues long. As originally analysed: It was from reference gene primer amplification that nucleated cell counts were estimated. The method was immunoSEQ multiplex PCR; TCRdb's version includes in-frame clones alone and lacks a portion of them. For V, J and clone size, that table is used; D and trimming come from the DNA. Of 650,000 to 800,000 clones listed, approximately 90% were seen once; the top ten hold roughly 0.26%.

Sequenced sample: peripheral blood. The rearrangement uses TRBV30 and TRBJ1-1; 7 bases map to TRBD1. The source is a woman aged 18 to 35 with acute or convalescent COVID-19. CDR3 DNA sequence: TGTGCCTGGGTTCACAGGGGAGGTCGGGAGGCTTTCTTT. It is translated as CAWVHRGGREAFF. Together with reference TRBV30 and TRBJ1-1, the CDR3 gives the full variable domain: SQTIHQWPATLVQPVGSPLSLECTVEGTSNPNLYWYRQAAGRGLQLLFYSVGIGQISSEVPQNLSASRPQDRQFILSSKKLLLSDSGFYLCAWVHRGGREAFFGQGTRLTVV.